The rows below give T cell receptor beta chains drawn from one sample of a study of human T cells and chemical hapten exposure. In TCRdb, the RACE reads were re-called with MiXCR into one record per CDR3 protein. The sample records around 300,000 distinct CDR3 sequences, approximately 6.3% being singletons. The sample in question was whole blood, obtained in connection with sensitization to the hapten diphenylcyclopropenone (DPC). Receptors originate from a woman aged 18 to 35 with alopecia areata. Some clones in this sample may be carry-over from other donors' samples. Both conserved end residues are part of each CDR3. A D gene is named only where the DNA matches it firmly. Expanded clones get a size class; other rows say once, few or many, or leave the size out.

>TRBV4-3|-|few
CASSLSRSLNTEAFF
>TRBV24-1|-|-
CATSESGDTQYF
>TRBV4-2|-|-
CASSPELLTRSPDTQYF
>TRBV13|-|many
CASTNAGELFF
>TRBV5-1|TRBD1|few
CASSPGWDRATEAFF
>TRBV7-8|-|many
CASSLVRGHGYTF
>TRBV29-1|-|-
CSVEELRTGLGNEQFF
>TRBV7-9|-|few
CASSLVSVIPAFF
>TRBV19|TRBD1|many
CASVDRTRGGDQPQHF
>TRBV13|-|many
CASSLGRILNTEAFF
>TRBV3-1|-|many
CASSRDTGSSSGANVLTF
>TRBV29-1|-|-
CSVRLINEKLFF
>TRBV24-1|-|-
CATSDTENTDTQYF
>TRBV12-3/TRBV12-4|TRBD2|few
CASRIRRRGGGDTQYF
>TRBV6-2/TRBV6-3|-|many
CASSYYWEAWVPSSGANVLTF
>TRBV6-6|-|-
CASSYSKQGRAYEQYF
>TRBV7-9|-|-
CASSDTGAAITDTQYF
>TRBV9|-|few
CASSVAPGGPGDTEAFF
>TRBV10-3|-|few
CAISDRLVVDTDTQYF
>TRBV7-9|TRBD2|many
CASSPHSGGAYEQYF
>TRBV4-2|-|-
CASSQDAGGVETQYF
>TRBV10-3|-|-
CAISESGEQYF
>TRBV4-2|-|-
CASSSIWGLHTEAFF
>TRBV7-6|-|few
CASSRNREKLFF
>TRBV28|-|many
CASSSARTGFGNQPQHF
>TRBV10-3|TRBD2|many
CAISGSSGGRGDTQYF
>TRBV4-1|-|many
CASSQEEGGPSTDTQYF
>TRBV5-6|TRBD2|many
CASIRGYGRAGLQETQYF
>TRBV4-3|TRBD2|few
CASSQNPSGGASEQFF
>TRBV7-9|-|few
CASSLAVYSGNTIYF
>TRBV7-9|TRBD1|few
CASSLGLGQGDNQPQHF
>TRBV2|-|many
CASSELVYNEQFF
>TRBV4-3|-|-
CASSQGVIRTYTQYF
>TRBV20-1|TRBD1|many
CSAAGGVGNSPLHF
>TRBV28|-|many
CASSFLKSDGYTF
>TRBV27|TRBD2|many
CASSSGGPSYNEQFF
>TRBV3-1|-|-
CASSQGWGYGYTF
>TRBV3-1|-|many
CASSQVGTYTDTQYF
>TRBV2|TRBD1|many
CASSRDRGPNEQFF
>TRBV9|TRBD1|many
CASSLRQGNSPLHF
>TRBV6-2/TRBV6-3|-|few
CASRYPQGGERETQYF
>TRBV6-5|-|many
CASTPGNLQETQYF
>TRBV7-2|-|-
CASSSRDGLRGYTF
>TRBV5-1|-|-
CASSFQISTYEQYF
>TRBV28|TRBD2|-
CASSLLGERGAEETQYF
>TRBV12-3/TRBV12-4|TRBD1|many
CANTLRDRETGELFF
>TRBV6-2/TRBV6-3|-|-
CASSNEQRGNQPQHF
>TRBV7-9|-|many
CASSSDTGTYNSPLHF
>TRBV6-5|TRBD1|-
CASNRGSNSPLHF
>TRBV4-1|-|few
CASRKITTSEGYTF
>TRBV12-3/TRBV12-4|-|-
CASSMRPAGPSTDTQYF
>TRBV7-8|-|few
CASSLIRPPGDQPQHF
>TRBV6-2/TRBV6-3|-|few
CASTQRGWSSDTQYF
>TRBV7-2|TRBD1|-
CASSLAPTGGGDTQYF
>TRBV6-1|-|many
CASKGGASYEQYF
>TRBV3-1|-|-
CASSQDWEDNYGYTF
>TRBV5-6|TRBD2|many
CASSLDGGAQDTQYF